Below are 5 T cell receptor beta chains sequenced from a single sample in a study of Graves' ophthalmopathy and Graves' hyperthyroidism. The study amplified TCR beta CDR3 regions using RNA transcripts. Amplification began with first-round RT-PCR using HTBI primers, then second-round multiplex PCR was performed. One entry per CDR3 protein, called by TCRdb with MiXCR from the multiplex PCR reads. Among some 350,000 distinct CDR3 sequences listed, roughly a sixth were seen once. The sample comprised peripheral blood. The source is an adult woman with stable Graves' hyperthyroidism.

This clonotype showed up many times. This chain links TRBV12-3 or TRBV12-4 with TRBJ1-5; the D gene is possibly TRBD1 (6 bases). V was trimmed by 6 bases and J by 2 bases, leaving 11 bases between them. The CDR3 consists of 14 residues. This CDR3 is CASRQGNGNQPQHF. Written as DNA, the CDR3 is TGTGCCAGCAGACAGGGAAATGGCAATCAGCCCCAGCATTTT.

In this sample, this clonotype turned up many times. The CDR3 here is CSARTGGDTQYF. CDR3 bases: TGCAGTGCTCGGACAGGGGGAGATACGCAGTATTTT. The V call is TRBV20-1, the J call TRBJ2-3; 10 bases agree with TRBD1. Germline CDR1 and CDR2: DFQATT and SNEGSKA (reference sequence). Germline trimming cut 5 bases from V and 5 bases from J; bases unmatched to any gene: 1. CDR3 length: 12 amino acids.

This rearrangement joins TRBV28 to TRBJ1-1; D is unclear. Trimming removed 1 base at V and 0 bases at J, with 9 bases between. The CDR3 totals 15 residues. Germline lookup yields CDR1 MDHEN and CDR2 SYDVKM. The CDR3 DNA is TGTGCCAGCAGTTTATCGGCAGACATGAACACTGAAGCTTTCTTT. This sequence encodes CASSLSADMNTEAFF.

The chain is built from TRBV6-1 and TRBJ1-2; unclear D gene. Germline CDR1 is MNHNS and CDR2 is SASEGT. The CDR3 is 12 residues long. The V gene lost 7 bases and the J gene lost 2 bases, with 8 bases spanning the gap. The CDR3 DNA follows: TGTGCCAGCAAACAGCAAAACTATGGCTACACCTTC. Its translation: CASKQQNYGYTF.

This clonotype was seen a few times. The chain employs TRBV6-5 and TRBJ1-2; D gene unclear. The CDR3 has 14 amino acids. V was clipped by 3 bases and J by 4 bases, with 12 bases between them. Germline assignment: CDR1 MNHEY and CDR2 SVGAGI. The CDR3 DNA follows: TGTGCCAGCAGTTATAACAGAAACTTCTATGGCTACACCTTC. This encodes CASSYNRNFYGYTF.